The entry that follows covers one T cell receptor (beta chain) sequence. This record belongs to a study of blood T cell repertoires in COVID-19. Turning to the study itself: T cells, B-cell-depleted T cells, or PBMCs provided the cDNA or gDNA that served as material.

Those enrolled in Seattle joined during active infection and were followed longitudinally afterward. The CDR3 runs to 18 residues. Germline V lookup: CDR1 SGHKS, CDR2 YYEKEE (reference sequence). V was pared by 4 bases and J by 2 bases, with 22 bases between. Original handling: Reference gene primer amplification in the assay estimated nucleated cell counts. Only in-frame clones appear in the TCRdb table, and some are missing; sequencing was by immunoSEQ multiplex PCR. V and J calls and clone size are those listed in that table; D and trimming were worked out from the DNA. The sample contains approximately 250,000 clones, around 86% of which appear only once.

The receptor was isolated from an older woman with COVID-19, enrolled during active disease. The chain recombines TRBV5-5 with TRBJ1-5; D is ambiguous. The sample comprised peripheral blood. Here the CDR3 DNA reads TGTGCCAGCAGCCTTGGTAGGGATGGAGGAATCGGCAATCAGCCCCAGCATTTT. Residues: CASSLGRDGGIGNQPQHF.